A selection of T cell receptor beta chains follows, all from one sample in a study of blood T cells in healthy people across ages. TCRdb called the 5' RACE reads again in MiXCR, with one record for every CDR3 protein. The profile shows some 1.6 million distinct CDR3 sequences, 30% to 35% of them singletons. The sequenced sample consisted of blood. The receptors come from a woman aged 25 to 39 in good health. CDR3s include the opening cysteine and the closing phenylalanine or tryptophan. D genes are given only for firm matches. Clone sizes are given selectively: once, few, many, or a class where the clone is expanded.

CDR3 protein: CASSAIARPGTGELFF
CDR3 DNA: TGTGCCAGCAGTGCTATAGCCCGGCCGGGCACCGGGGAGCTGTTTTTT
J gene: TRBJ2-2
clone size: -
V gene: TRBV25-1
D gene: -

CDR3 protein: CASRVNSPRYEGYTF
CDR3 DNA: TGTGCCAGCAGGGTAAACTCTCCACGGTATGAGGGCTACACCTTC
J gene: TRBJ1-2
clone size: few
V gene: TRBV6-5
D gene: -

CDR3 protein: CASSQPTASENEQFF
CDR3 DNA: TGCGCCAGCAGCCAACCAACGGCTAGCGAGAATGAGCAGTTCTTC
J gene: TRBJ2-1
clone size: -
V gene: TRBV4-1
D gene: -

CDR3 protein: CAISHPRGQIYNEQFF
CDR3 DNA: TGTGCCATCAGCCATCCCAGGGGGCAAATTTACAATGAGCAGTTCTTC
J gene: TRBJ2-1
clone size: many
V gene: TRBV10-3
D gene: TRBD1

CDR3 protein: CASSQGLVRDEQFF
CDR3 DNA: TGTGCCAGCAGCCAAGGACTAGTAAGGGATGAGCAGTTCTTC
J gene: TRBJ2-1
clone size: once
V gene: TRBV4-2
D gene: -

CDR3 protein: CASRLTSGGNNEQFF
CDR3 DNA: TGTGCCAGCAGATTAACTAGCGGGGGGAACAATGAGCAGTTCTTC
J gene: TRBJ2-1
clone size: -
V gene: TRBV12-3/TRBV12-4
D gene: TRBD2

CDR3 protein: CASSLGGRGVNSNQPQHF
CDR3 DNA: TGTGCCAGCAGCTTAGGGGGCAGGGGGGTTAATAGCAATCAGCCCCAGCATTTT
J gene: TRBJ1-5
clone size: -
V gene: TRBV7-9
D gene: TRBD1

CDR3 protein: CSARQTGQIGTQYF
CDR3 DNA: TGCAGTGCTAGGCAGACAGGGCAAATTGGGACCCAGTACTTC
J gene: TRBJ2-5
clone size: few
V gene: TRBV20-1
D gene: TRBD1

CDR3 protein: CSANGQGFSPYEQYF
CDR3 DNA: TGCAGTGCTAACGGACAGGGGTTTTCTCCCTACGAGCAGTACTTC
J gene: TRBJ2-7
clone size: few
V gene: TRBV20-1
D gene: TRBD1

CDR3 protein: CASSRTGTGVETQYF
CDR3 DNA: TGTGCCAGCAGCCGGACCGGGACAGGGGTAGAGACCCAGTACTTC
J gene: TRBJ2-5
clone size: -
V gene: TRBV27
D gene: TRBD1

CDR3 protein: CASSSSNSYNEQFF
CDR3 DNA: TGTGCCAGCAGTTCAAGCAACTCCTACAATGAGCAGTTCTTC
J gene: TRBJ2-1
clone size: few
V gene: TRBV27
D gene: -

CDR3 protein: CASSFKARGTGELFF
CDR3 DNA: TGTGCCAGCAGCTTTAAGGCCCGAGGCACCGGGGAGCTGTTTTTT
J gene: TRBJ2-2
clone size: -
V gene: TRBV7-9
D gene: -

CDR3 protein: CSARPIAIETQYF
CDR3 DNA: TGCAGTGCTAGACCAATAGCGATTGAGACCCAGTACTTC
J gene: TRBJ2-5
clone size: many
V gene: TRBV20-1
D gene: -

CDR3 protein: CASSLGGKGWDEKLFF
CDR3 DNA: TGTGCCAGCAGCCTTGGGGGAAAGGGTTGGGATGAAAAACTGTTTTTT
J gene: TRBJ1-4
clone size: -
V gene: TRBV7-9
D gene: -